This T cell receptor beta chain was sequenced in a study of OX40 agonist ivuxolimab in advanced cancers. Study-level background: Patients in dose escalation had liver, melanoma, kidney or head and neck cancers.

In its sample, this clone was seen a few times. Libraries were prepared by immunoSEQ multiplex PCR; TCRdb keeps only in-frame clonotypes and omits some of them. The table records 75,000 or so clones, 84% of them present only once. CDR3 length: 16 amino acids. Germline V CDR1 and CDR2: MGHRA, YSYEKL. With 6 bases clipped from V and 5 bases from J, the junction kept 12 bases outside the gene matches. Source: CD4+ or CD8+ T cells sorted from blood, taken in a trial of the OX40 agonist ivuxolimab. This clonotype was obtained from an adult with an advanced solid tumor such as melanoma, head and neck, liver or kidney cancer. V gene TRBV4-1 combines with J gene TRBJ2-5, with 10 bases matching TRBD2. The CDR3 DNA is TGCGCCAGCAGTGATATTCCTAGCGGGAGAGGGGAGACCCAGTACTTC. Translation: CASSDIPSGRGETQYF.